These 25 T cell receptor beta chains share one sample of origin, sequenced in a study of T cell repertoires in cytomegalovirus infection. For these receptors, no antigen is known. TCRdb ran MiXCR on the reads and lists one entry per CDR3 protein. Seen here are over 100,000 distinct CDR3 sequences, around 10% observed once, and the top ten hold approximately 33%. Sequenced sample: PBMCs, sequenced either directly or after in vitro stimulation (not recorded which). Receptor source: a human donor in good health (CMV status not recorded). Some clones in this sample may be carry-over from other donors' samples.

In this sample, this clonotype turned up many times. The V and J genes are TRBV12-3 or TRBV12-4 and TRBJ1-2; D is undetermined. The CDR3 has 12 residues. V shed 3 bases and J shed 7 bases, with 9 bases lying between them. CDR3 in amino acids: CASSFAGSGYTF. In nucleotides, the CDR3 is TGTGCCAGCAGTTTTGCAGGAAGTGGCTACACCTTC.

This clonotype was seen a handful of times. J is TRBJ1-2 and V is TRBV12-3 or TRBV12-4; D is uncertain. The CDR3 loop spans 11 amino acids. V gave up 6 bases and J gave up 8 bases, with 10 bases separating them. The CDR3 nucleotides are TGTGCCAGCAGAGCGGCGCGGGGCTACACCTTC. Protein sequence: CASRAARGYTF.

This clonotype was recorded at least ten times. V usage is TRBV10-3 and J usage is TRBJ1-2, with D maybe TRBD1 (6 bases). CDR3 length: 15 amino acids. Germline assignment: CDR1 ENHRY and CDR2 SYGVKD. Trimming pared 4 bases from V and 4 bases from J, leaving 16 bases between. CDR3 sequence (DNA): TGTGCCATCAGTGGAAACACAGGGCTCGGCTATGGCTACACCTTC. This codes for CAISGNTGLGYGYTF.

This clonotype has ten or more counts. The chain carries TRBV12-3 or TRBV12-4 and TRBJ2-2; D not certain. Trimming removed 6 bases at V and 1 base at J, with 9 bases between. The CDR3 covers 14 residues. Here the CDR3 DNA reads TGTGCCAGCAGACCTCAACGGAACACCGGGGAGCTGTTTTTT. Encoded protein: CASRPQRNTGELFF.

There are a few counts of this clonotype. This chain links TRBV7-8 with TRBJ1-1; D might be TRBD1 (6 bases). Germline V CDR1 and CDR2: SGHVS, FQNEAQ. The CDR3 contains 14 residues. V lost 0 bases and J 6 bases, leaving 11 bases between the germline ends. The CDR3 DNA is TGTGCCAGCAGCTTAGCGGGAGGGGGTGCTGAAGCTTTCTTT. Amino acids: CASSLAGGGAEAFF.

This clonotype was detected ten times or more. The V and J genes are TRBV7-8 and TRBJ1-3; no reliable D call. The germline CDR1 and CDR2 sequences are SGHVS and FQNEAQ. V shed 5 bases and J shed 0 bases, with 14 bases lying between them. This CDR3 spans 16 amino acids. CDR3 region: CASSPPGPSSGNTIYF. DNA for the CDR3: TGTGCCAGCAGCCCCCCTGGACCCAGCTCTGGAAACACCATATATTTT.

This clonotype was seen ten or more times. V usage is TRBV7-2 and J usage is TRBJ1-5; D remains unclear. V gave up 0 bases and J gave up 3 bases, with 6 bases separating them. Germline CDR1 and CDR2: SGHTA and FQGNSA. The CDR3 loop spans 14 amino acids. CDR3 coding DNA: TGTGCCAGCAGCTTAGCTCTAAACAATCAGCCCCAGCATTTT. This gives the protein CASSLALNNQPQHF.

This clonotype was seen more than once but under ten times. V usage is TRBV29-1 and J usage is TRBJ1-1; D might be TRBD1 (5 bases). The length of the CDR3 is 15 residues. CDR1 and CDR2 (germline): SQVTM, ANQGSEA. Deletions cut 7 bases from V and 5 bases from J, with 23 bases between. The CDR3: CSANGGSGIGTEAFF. As DNA, the CDR3 is TGCAGCGCTAATGGTGGATCAGGGATTGGTACTGAAGCTTTCTTT.

This clonotype has ten or more counts. The rearrangement uses TRBV6-6 and TRBJ2-3; 7 bases fit TRBD2. After removal of 2 bases from V and 2 bases from J, the junction contained 4 bases not matched to a gene. Germline V gene sequence: CDR1 MNHNY, CDR2 SVGAGI (reference sequence). The CDR3 is 15 residues long. The CDR3 bases are TGTGCCAGCAGTTACACTACTAGCGACACAGATACGCAGTATTTT. Its translation: CASSYTTSDTDTQYF.

This clonotype was seen ten or more times. J is TRBJ2-3 and V is TRBV19; perhaps TRBD2 as D (6 bases). CDR3 size: 15 residues. Germline-derived CDR1 and CDR2 are LNHDA and SQIVND (reference sequence). Trimming left V 3 bases short and J 6 bases short, with 16 bases between. The CDR3 loop is CASSIAGRSTDTQYF. As DNA, the CDR3 is TGTGCCAGTAGTATCGCAGGGAGGTCTACGGATACGCAGTATTTT. The full variable domain, its missing parts supplied by reference TRBV19 and TRBJ2-3, is DGGITQSPKYLFRKEGQNVTLSCEQNLNHDAMYWYRQDPGQGLRLIYYSQIVNDFQKGDIAEGYSVSREKKESFPLTVTSAQKNPTAFYLCASSIAGRSTDTQYFGPGTRLTVL.

This clonotype appeared many times. The chain is built from TRBV28 and TRBJ2-7; 11 bases match TRBD2. The germline V gene encodes CDR1 MDHEN and CDR2 SYDVKM. CDR3 length: 15 amino acids. V shed 3 bases, J shed 8 bases, and the junction held 9 bases outside the gene matches. CDR3 nucleotides: TGTGCCAGCAGTTTGGGGACTAGCGGAGATAGGAAGCAGTACGTC. Translating gives CASSLGTSGDRKQYV.

The chain recombines TRBV7-2 with TRBJ1-1; 8 bases agree with TRBD1. J lost 6 bases, V lost 5 bases, and 8 bases had no gene match. The CDR3 spans 14 residues. The germline V gene encodes CDR1 SGHTA and CDR2 FQGNSA. The CDR3, as DNA: TGTGCCAGCAGCCGAGAGAGGACAGGGTCTGAAGCTTTCTTT. It translates to CASSRERTGSEAFF.

This clonotype was observed at least ten times. V gene TRBV7-2 combines with J gene TRBJ2-7; D may match TRBD1 or TRBD2 (5 bases each). The CDR3 has 14 residues. V was shortened by 3 bases and J by 4 bases, with 13 bases between the two germline ends. CDR1 is SGHTA, CDR2 FQGNSA, per germline. In nucleotides, the CDR3 is TGTGCCAGCAGCTTTACGGGACCATATTACGAGCAGTACTTC. It encodes CASSFTGPYYEQYF.

V usage is TRBV11-3 and J usage is TRBJ1-1; TRBD1 is a possible D gene (5 bases). V lost 0 bases and J 4 bases, leaving 9 bases between the germline ends. Germline CDR1 and CDR2: SGHNT and YENEEA. CDR3 length: 14 residues. The DNA for the CDR3 is TGTGCCAGCAGCTTAGATCCAAGGGGCACTGAAGCTTTCTTT. Protein: CASSLDPRGTEAFF.

The rearrangement links TRBV6-5 to TRBJ2-1; no firm D call. Germline V gene sequence: CDR1 MNHEY, CDR2 SVGAGI. This CDR3 has 14 residues. The V end lost 2 bases, the J end lost 8 bases, and 13 bases lay between the germline ends. CDR3 loop: CASSYRVAQDEQFF. The CDR3 region has the DNA TGTGCCAGCAGTTACCGAGTGGCCCAGGATGAGCAGTTCTTC.

The chain employs TRBV12-5 and TRBJ1-2, with 9 bases aligning to TRBD1. The CDR3 has 15 residues. The J segment lost 8 bases and the V segment lost 6 bases, leaving 13 bases of the junction unmatched. CDR1 and CDR2 (germline): LGHNT, FRNRAP. CDR3 sequence: CASGPWTGEEGGYTF. CDR3 in DNA: TGTGCTAGTGGCCCCTGGACAGGGGAGGAAGGCGGCTACACCTTC.

In its sample, this clonotype was seen many times. The rearrangement joins TRBV6-2 or TRBV6-3 to TRBJ1-2; no clear D gene. Trimming removed 0 bases from V and 4 bases from J, with 9 bases in between. Germline V gene lookup returns CDR1 MNHEY and CDR2 SVGEGT. The CDR3 extends over 14 amino acids. This chain's CDR3 is CASSYSSGTYGYTF. The CDR3, as DNA: TGTGCCAGCAGTTACTCGTCAGGAACCTATGGCTACACCTTC.

This clonotype was seen at least ten times. This chain connects TRBV20-1 to TRBJ1-5; a possible D gene is TRBD1 (6 bases). Trimming left V 8 bases short and J 4 bases short, with 18 bases between. Germline CDR1 reads DFQATT; CDR2 reads SNEGSKA (reference sequence). The CDR3 sequence is 14 residues long. Here the CDR3 reads CSSVTGIGNQPQHF. The DNA for the CDR3 is TGCAGTTCAGTGACAGGTATTGGGAATCAGCCCCAGCATTTT.

This clonotype has only a few counts. This chain uses TRBV15 with TRBJ2-5, with D possibly called TRBD1 or TRBD2 (5 bases each). The V gene lost 2 bases and the J gene lost 6 bases, with 16 bases spanning the gap. Germline V lookup: CDR1 LNHNV, CDR2 YYDKDF (reference sequence). The CDR3 is 15 residues long. The CDR3 DNA follows: TGTGCCACCAGCAGACGGGACGCCTATTGGCAGACCCAGTACTTC. This sequence encodes CATSRRDAYWQTQYF.

This clonotype was detected ten times or more. This sequence joins TRBV12-5 and TRBJ2-1; maybe TRBD2 (5 bases). CDR1 and CDR2 from the germline V gene are LGHNT and FRNRAP. The CDR3 length is 13 residues. V was clipped by 1 base and J by 9 bases, with 10 bases between them. The DNA of the CDR3 is TGTGCTAGTGGTTTGGGGACTTTGGCTGAGCAGTTCTTC. Protein product: CASGLGTLAEQFF.

The chain recombines TRBV30 with TRBJ2-1; D uncertain. Germline V CDR1 and CDR2: GTSNPN, SVGIG (reference sequence). The length of the CDR3 is 11 residues. Trimming left V 1 base short and J 7 bases short, with 5 bases between. The chain's CDR3 is CAWSGANEQFF. CDR3 in DNA: TGTGCCTGGAGTGGGGCGAATGAGCAGTTCTTC.

This clonotype was detected a few times. This chain joins TRBV7-2 and TRBJ2-1; either TRBD1 or TRBD2 may supply D (6 bases each). The CDR3 contains 15 residues. The V end lost 7 bases, the J end lost 2 bases, and 15 bases lay between the germline ends. Germline V gives CDR1 SGHTA, CDR2 FQGNSA. Here the CDR3 reads CASTEGGTTYNEQFF. The CDR3 nucleotides read TGTGCCAGCACGGAGGGCGGGACAACCTACAATGAGCAGTTCTTC. Combining the CDR3 with reference TRBV7-2 and TRBJ2-1 gives the whole variable domain GAGVSQSPSNKVTEKGKDVELRCDPISGHTALYWYRQSLGQGLEFLIYFQGNSAPDKSGLPSDRFSAERTGGSVSTLTIQRTQQEDSAVYLCASTEGGTTYNEQFFGPGTRLTVL.

At least ten counts were recorded for this clonotype. The rearrangement links TRBV12-3 or TRBV12-4 to TRBJ1-2; 7 bases map to TRBD1. The CDR3 has 13 amino acids. V was clipped by 5 bases and J by 6 bases; unmatched bases: 6. CDR3: CASSPGQSNGYTF. Here the CDR3 DNA reads TGTGCCAGCAGTCCGGGACAGTCTAATGGCTACACCTTC.

This clonotype showed up many times. The chain employs TRBV4-1 and TRBJ2-1, with 9 bases aligning to TRBD1. Losses at the gene ends were 3 bases for V and 8 bases for J; bases not matched to a gene: 2. Germline CDR1 MGHRA, CDR2 YSYEKL. The CDR3 is 13 amino acids. This chain's CDR3 is CASSQGQGYEQFF. Here the CDR3 DNA reads TGCGCCAGCAGCCAGGGACAGGGCTATGAGCAGTTCTTC.

This clonotype has a count of ten or more. The CDR3 reads CASSQVDSSEQETQYF. In nucleotides, the CDR3 is TGCGCCAGCAGCCAAGTGGACAGTTCGGAACAAGAGACCCAGTACTTC. The genes are TRBV4-3 and TRBJ2-5; D is possibly TRBD1 (6 bases). Per germline, CDR1 LGHNA and CDR2 YSLEER. The V and J ends lost 1 base and 2 bases respectively, with 14 bases between them. The CDR3 runs to 16 residues.